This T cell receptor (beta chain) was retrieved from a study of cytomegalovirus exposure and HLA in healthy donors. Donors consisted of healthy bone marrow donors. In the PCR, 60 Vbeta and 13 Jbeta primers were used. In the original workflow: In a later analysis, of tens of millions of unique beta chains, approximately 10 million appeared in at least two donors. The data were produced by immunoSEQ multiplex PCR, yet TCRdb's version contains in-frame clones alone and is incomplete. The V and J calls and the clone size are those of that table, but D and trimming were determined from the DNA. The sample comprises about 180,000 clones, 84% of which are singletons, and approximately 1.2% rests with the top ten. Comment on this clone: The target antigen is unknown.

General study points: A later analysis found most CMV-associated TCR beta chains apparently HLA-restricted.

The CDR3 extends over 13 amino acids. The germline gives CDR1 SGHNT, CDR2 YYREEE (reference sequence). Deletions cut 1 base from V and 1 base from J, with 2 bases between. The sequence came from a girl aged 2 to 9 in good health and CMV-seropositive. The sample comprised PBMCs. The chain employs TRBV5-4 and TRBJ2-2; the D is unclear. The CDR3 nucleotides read TGTGCCAGCAGCTTGCAGAACACCGGGGAGCTGTTTTTT. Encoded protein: CASSLQNTGELFF.